This T cell receptor beta chain was sequenced in a study of T cell clones after liver transplantation. About the research overall: Standard immunosuppression, with no induction, continued until 12-24 months after transplant. Timepoints were pre-transplant, pre-withdrawal, and after withdrawal was completed or failed. Tolerant meant at least one year fully off immunosuppression without liver enzymes above twice normal. General study findings and limits: In most of the 8 subjects, circulating graft-donor-reactive CD4 TCRbeta sequences fell significantly after transplant.

Repertoires were generated with immunoSEQ multiplex PCR, while TCRdb's copy carries only in-frame clones and drops some. Among over 55,000 clones, about two thirds were seen once, and the ten largest hold approximately 3%. CDR1 is SNHLY and CDR2 is FYNNEI in the germline V gene. J gave up 5 bases and V 2 bases, and 6 bases lay outside the gene matches. The CDR3 is made up of 15 amino acids. A few counts support this clone. What it binds is unknown. The V call is TRBV2, the J call TRBJ1-2; 9 nucleotides line up with TRBD1. The TCR comes from a human patient who received a liver transplant. Some T cells may be supplied by the graft donor. The material sequenced was CD4+ T cells from blood, taken at the roughly 15-month timepoint. The CDR3 protein is CASSEPGTGIYGYTF. In DNA, the CDR3 is TGTGCCAGCAGTGAACCCGGGACAGGGATATATGGCTACACCTTC.